Described below is a single T cell receptor (beta chain) sequence and its context. These data come from a study of human T cells and chemical hapten exposure. Study details: A roughly 2 cm by roughly 2 cm inner upper arm patch received 2% DPC for sensitization.

Time point indicated: pre-sensitization, week 0. The treatment denotes: therapeutic diphenylcyclopropenone sensitization with weekly scalp DPC. TCRdb re-called the RACE reads through MiXCR, storing one row per CDR3 protein. The data contain more than 150,000 distinct CDR3 sequences, approximately 29% of them seen just once; the ten biggest clones take up just under 3%. V lost 8 bases and J 8 bases, leaving 15 bases between the germline ends. The germline gives CDR1 ENHRY, CDR2 SYGVKD. The CDR3 totals 13 residues. The sample in question was whole blood, obtained in connection with sensitization to the hapten diphenylcyclopropenone (DPC). V and J are TRBV10-3 and TRBJ1-4; D call uncertain. The receptor was isolated from a woman in her 30s with alopecia areata. Some clones in this sample may be carry-over from other donors' samples. In DNA, the CDR3 is TGTGCCATCCGCCCCGGGGATGGGGAAAAACTGTTTTTT. Protein product: CAIRPGDGEKLFF.